The TCR beta chain under discussion was sequenced for a study of blood T cell repertoires in COVID-19 (dated by TCRdb to 2020 to 2022). Concerning the study at large: The collaborator samples originated in the United States, Italy and Spain and spanned the acute and convalescent phases of COVID-19. A de-identified subject ID, COVID-19 status, age in years and sex were almost always included in the sample metadata. The prospective study material was composed of cDNA or gDNA derived from T cells, B-cell-depleted T cells, or PBMCs. The samples were drawn from the first 160 participants of the ongoing ImmuneRACE study and from 1,254 subjects provided by 6 global collaborators. The repertoires were released in a freely available public database meant as a resource for research on the immune response to SARS-CoV-2. Subjects who had been exposed to COVID-19, were actively infected with it, or had recovered from it provided the deeply sampled blood TCRbeta repertoires that made up the dataset. Where available, HLA class I and class II types were obtained from metadata supplied by the sample provider rather than from assay-based typing.

The immunoSEQ Assay, a bias-controlled multiplex PCR, was used to amplify TCRbeta CDR3 regions from genomic DNA. From the authors' description of their analysis: Within the assay, amplification of reference gene primers was used to estimate how many nucleated cells each sample contained. To quantify the absolute abundance of each unique TCRbeta CDR3 rearrangement, sequence reads were collapsed and filtered. Productive Simpson clonality was computed per sample as the square root of Simpson's diversity index over productive rearrangements. TCRdb re-hosts the immuneACCESS table, in-frame sequences only. Its copies lack some clones; in the studies checked, an unresolved V gene accounts for under half of them, and the cause for the rest is not known. V, J and clone size are those of that table, while D and trimming were read from the DNA. Across this sample there are a few hundred thousand clones, with roughly 84% seen only once. Clones ranked in the top ten supply around 3.5% of the sample.

Via the germline V gene (reference sequence), CDR1 is GTSNPN and CDR2 SVGIG. The CDR3 runs 14 residues from the cysteine to the phenylalanine. The entry retains the CDR3 DNA only, 42 bases that are in frame from base 1. Germline trimming: 4 bases from V, 1 base from J; junction bases outside gene matches: 2. On this clone: The target of this receptor is not known. The sample holds no much larger clone one base away, and base qualities are not on file.

Enrolling through a virtual design, the prospective study's participants ranged in age from roughly 18 to 95 years and lived across about two dozen United States geographic areas. To assign participants to cohorts, the prospective study relied on clinical history that participants themselves reported in a screening survey and a study questionnaire. Recovered participants in ImmuneRACE Cohort 3 were defined by two consecutive negative NP/OP PCR tests, clearance by a healthcare professional, or resolution of symptoms. In the prospective study, mobile phlebotomists collected whole blood, serum and a nasopharyngeal or oropharyngeal swab from each participant. Additional blood draws and questionnaires over an approximately two-month period could optionally be provided by prospective study participants. Before DNA extraction, prospective study blood samples were shipped either frozen or at room temperature.

Broad study findings and their caveats: How much clinical and demographic metadata was included differed by source and by participant, and the metadata was provided uncurated.

The V and J segments used are TRBV30 and TRBJ2-2; the junction holds 8 bases that match TRBD2. Sample: PBMCs or T cells enriched from blood (not recorded which). This clonotype was sampled from a man in his fifties or sixties who had recovered from COVID-19. The CDR3 region reads CAWNSGENTGELFF. The DNA is as follows: TGTGCCTGGAATAGCGGGGAGAACACCGGGGAGCTGTTTTTT.